These 27 T cell receptor beta chains share one sample of origin, sequenced in a study of T-cell memory formation after mild COVID-19. TCRdb re-called the 5' RACE reads through MiXCR, storing one row per CDR3 protein. The sample lists fewer than 650,000 distinct CDR3 sequences; 20% to 25% were seen once. Sequencing was done on a sample of PBMCs or a T cell subset sorted from them (not recorded which). The receptors here all came from an adult woman who had mild COVID-19 (a few samples of this study predate the infection). Cell type and time point are not known.

This rearrangement joins TRBV7-2 to TRBJ2-2, with D tentatively TRBD1 or TRBD2 (5 bases each). The V end lost 5 bases, the J end lost 4 bases, and 17 bases lay between the germline ends. CDR3 length: 16 residues. The germline V gene has CDR1 SGHTA and CDR2 FQGNSA. The CDR3 DNA sequence: TGTGCCAGCAGCCCTCCCGAGGGACGGATCACCGGGGAGCTGTTTTTT. As protein: CASSPPEGRITGELFF.

This clonotype has a handful of counts. This chain links TRBV7-9 with TRBJ1-1; D might be TRBD1 (6 bases). Trimming pared 8 bases from V and 1 base from J, leaving 32 bases between. The CDR3 is 20 amino acids. The germline CDR1 and CDR2 sequences are SEHNR and FQNEAQ (reference sequence). CDR3 nucleotide sequence: TGTGCCAGCGGCCCCCGGATCAGGGGACCAAGGGCAGGGTCGAACACTGAAGCTTTCTTT. Translated, it gives CASGPRIRGPRAGSNTEAFF.

The V call is TRBV5-6, the J call TRBJ2-7, with unresolved D. V lost 2 bases and J lost 0, with 9 bases in between. This CDR3 comprises 14 residues. CDR1 and CDR2 (germline): SGHDT, YYEEEE. CDR3 sequence reads: CASSFGSSSYEQYF. CDR3 DNA sequence: TGTGCCAGCAGCTTCGGGTCAAGCTCCTACGAGCAGTACTTC.

This clonotype was seen at least ten times. This sequence joins TRBV9 and TRBJ2-3; D perhaps matches TRBD2 (6 bases). From germline, CDR1 is SGDLS and CDR2 YYNGEE. The V end was cut by 0 bases, the J end by 5 bases, with 13 bases between. This CDR3 region has 15 residues. CDR3 DNA sequence: TGTGCCAGCAGCGTAGTTCCGGGAGTGAGAGATACGCAGTATTTT. Its protein product is CASSVVPGVRDTQYF.

This clonotype was recorded a few times. The chain links TRBV19 to TRBJ1-1; D is unclear. This CDR3 is built from 15 residues. Germline V gives CDR1 LNHDA, CDR2 SQIVND (reference sequence). Trimming cost V 7 bases and J 6 bases, with 21 bases left between them. CDR3 amino acids: CASIPRARLSAEAFF. The CDR3 coding sequence is TGTGCCAGTATCCCCCGGGCACGGCTTAGCGCTGAAGCTTTCTTT.

This clonotype was found many times. The chain carries TRBV7-9 and TRBJ2-3, with 12 bases fitting TRBD2. V shed 5 bases and J 6 bases; nucleotides not matched to a gene: 12. Germline assignment: CDR1 SEHNR and CDR2 FQNEAQ (reference sequence). This CDR3 spans 17 amino acids. The CDR3 coding sequence is TGTGCCAGCAGCCAAAGCCAGACTAGCGGGAGCGGGGATACGCAGTATTTT. It codes for CASSQSQTSGSGDTQYF. Using reference TRBV7-9 and TRBJ2-3 for the parts outside the CDR3, the full variable domain is DTGVSQNPRHKITKRGQNVTFRCDPISEHNRLYWYRQTLGQGPEFLTYFQNEAQLEKSRLLSDRFSAERPKGSFSTLEIQRTEQGDSAMYLCASSQSQTSGSGDTQYFGPGTRLTVL.

This clonotype was counted only a few times. The chain carries TRBV5-1 and TRBJ1-6; the match to TRBD1 covers 8 bases. Germline V gene lookup returns CDR1 SGHRS and CDR2 YFSETQ. The CDR3 spans 17 residues. V dropped 2 bases and J dropped 6; count of bases not matched to a gene: 10. CDR3 residues: CASSFDRGQSPNSPLHF. The CDR3, as DNA: TGCGCCAGCAGCTTCGACAGGGGACAATCCCCTAATTCACCCCTCCACTTT.

This clonotype was seen a few times. The CDR3 DNA sequence: TGTGCCAGCAACAATCTAGCGGGAGAGACCCAGTACTTC. Its protein is CASNNLAGETQYF. The chain has TRBV12-3 or TRBV12-4 and TRBJ2-5; the match to TRBD2 covers 8 bases. Trimming removed 7 bases from V and 4 bases from J; junction bases left unmatched: 5. This CDR3 has 13 amino acids.

This clonotype was observed once. One end of the junction fails to match germline, which may point to a read error. The gene calls are TRBV28 and TRBJ1-5; D may be TRBD1 (5 bases). This CDR3 spans 15 amino acids. Germline loops: CDR1 MDHEN, CDR2 SYDVKM. This CDR3 is CASSIPPLGDQHQHF. The CDR3 DNA reads as TGTGCCAGCAGTATACCACCCCTAGGGGATCAGCACCAGCATTTT.

This clonotype was observed a few times. The rearrangement uses TRBV24-1 and TRBJ2-1; D is tentatively TRBD1 or TRBD2 (5 bases each). V gave up 4 bases and J gave up 6 bases, with 21 bases separating them. There are 17 residues in the CDR3. Germline V CDR1 and CDR2: KGHDR, SFDVKD. As DNA, the CDR3 is TGTGCCACCAGTGACTCCCGGGTCGGGACCCTAGTCAATGAGCAGTTCTTC. Residues: CATSDSRVGTLVNEQFF.

This clonotype has a count of ten or more. The chain carries TRBV2 and TRBJ2-2; the D is unclear. Trimming took off 4 bases at V and 0 bases at J, with 6 bases between the two ends. This CDR3 spans 14 amino acids. The germline CDR1 and CDR2 sequences are SNHLY and FYNNEI. CDR3 in amino acids: CASSGGTNTGELFF. In DNA form, the CDR3 reads TGTGCCAGCAGTGGTGGCACGAACACCGGGGAGCTGTTTTTT. Together with reference TRBV2 and TRBJ2-2, the CDR3 gives the full variable domain: EPEVTQTPSHQVTQMGQEVILRCVPISNHLYFYWYRQILGQKVEFLVSFYNNEISEKSEIFDDQFSVERPDGSNFTLKIRSTKLEDSAMYFCASSGGTNTGELFFGEGSRLTVL.

V and J are TRBV20-1 and TRBJ2-4; D is undetermined. The CDR3 totals 16 residues. V was clipped by 6 bases and J by 2 bases, with 20 bases between them. Germline CDR1 reads DFQATT; CDR2 reads SNEGSKA (reference sequence). The CDR3 loop reads CSATARHIDTKNIQYF. The CDR3 region has the DNA TGCAGTGCAACCGCTCGGCACATAGACACCAAAAACATTCAGTACTTC.

In its sample, this clonotype was seen a few times. V gene TRBV6-5 combines with J gene TRBJ1-5; D is uncertain. Trimming stripped 2 bases from V and 3 bases from J, with 8 bases between. Germline V gives CDR1 MNHEY, CDR2 SVGAGI. The length of the CDR3 is 14 residues. The CDR3 DNA reads as TGTGCCAGCAGTTACAGGGAGGACAATCAGCCCCAGCATTTT. This codes for CASSYREDNQPQHF.

The rearrangement uses TRBV7-9 and TRBJ2-7; 8 bases are a match to TRBD1. CDR1 and CDR2 (germline): SEHNR, FQNEAQ (reference sequence). Losses at the gene ends were 4 bases for V and 5 bases for J; bases not matched to a gene: 7. The CDR3 runs to 14 residues. CDR3 nucleotides: TGTGCCAGCAGCTCGGCGACAGGGGTCGACGAGCAGTACTTC. It specifies CASSSATGVDEQYF.

This chain connects TRBV20-1 to TRBJ2-1; TRBD2 matches 8 bases. J lost 8 bases, V lost 2 bases, and 14 bases had no gene match. The CDR3 is 16 residues long. From germline, CDR1 is DFQATT and CDR2 SNEGSKA (reference sequence). The CDR3 DNA reads as TGCAGTGCTAGACCAATAGCGGGGTCGGGTAGTCATGAGCAGTTCTTC. Translation gives CSARPIAGSGSHEQFF.

V gene TRBV6-5 combines with J gene TRBJ2-6; a weak D match, TRBD1 (6 bases). This CDR3 is 15 amino acids long. V shed 5 bases and J shed 4 bases, with 12 bases lying between them. Germline-derived CDR1 and CDR2 are MNHEY and SVGAGI. Here the CDR3 DNA reads TGTGCCAGCAGTGGGGGCAGGGCCGGGGCCAACGTCCTGACTTTC. It specifies CASSGGRAGANVLTF.

This chain joins TRBV24-1 and TRBJ1-2; no clear D gene. Germline V gene lookup returns CDR1 KGHDR and CDR2 SFDVKD. V shed 4 bases and J shed 5 bases, with 7 bases lying between them. CDR3 length: 12 residues. The CDR3 DNA follows: TGTGCCACCAGTGAGGACGGGTATGGCTACACCTTC. Translated, it gives CATSEDGYGYTF.

This clonotype turned up a few times. This sequence joins TRBV5-1 and TRBJ1-1, with 12 nucleotides matching TRBD1. In germline, CDR1 is SGHRS, CDR2 YFSETQ. The CDR3 covers 17 residues. V trimming: 1 base; J trimming: 0 bases; junction bases outside the gene matches: 4. The CDR3 here is CASSLRDRGRVNTEAFF. In DNA form, the CDR3 reads TGCGCCAGCAGCTTGAGGGACAGGGGGCGCGTGAACACTGAAGCTTTCTTT.

This clonotype was detected only a few times. The CDR3 nucleotides are TGTGCCAGCAGCTTGGCCAGTCCTAACACCGGGGAGCTGTTTTTT. Translated: CASSLASPNTGELFF. J is TRBJ2-2 and V is TRBV7-9, with unresolved D. The CDR3 length is 15 residues. V lost 3 bases and J 2 bases, leaving 10 bases between the germline ends. CDR1 and CDR2 (germline): SEHNR, FQNEAQ (reference sequence).

There are many counts of this clonotype. V usage is TRBV5-1 and J usage is TRBJ1-5; 9 bases are a match to TRBD1. The ends lost 4 bases at V and 3 bases at J; junction bases unmatched: 5. The CDR3 contains 15 residues. Looked up from germline, CDR1 is SGHRS and CDR2 is YFSETQ. The CDR3 here is CASSTGQGINQPQHF. Written as DNA, the CDR3 is TGCGCCAGCAGCACGGGACAGGGAATCAATCAGCCCCAGCATTTT.

This chain links TRBV20-1 with TRBJ2-7; 11 bases fit TRBD2. CDR3 length: 13 amino acids. CDR1 is DFQATT, CDR2 SNEGSKA, per germline (reference sequence). The trim removed 6 bases at V and 4 bases at J, leaving 5 bases unmatched. The CDR3 region is CSAGTSGLYEQYF. The CDR3 DNA reads TGCAGTGCCGGGACTAGCGGTTTGTACGAGCAGTACTTC.

The CDR3 nucleotides read TGCAGTGCACCGGACGTAGATTACGGGAGCCACAATGAGCAGTTCTTC. This encodes CSAPDVDYGSHNEQFF. This chain uses TRBV20-1 with TRBJ2-1; TRBD2 might be the D (6 bases). From germline, CDR1 is DFQATT and CDR2 SNEGSKA (reference sequence). The CDR3 consists of 16 residues. The V end was cut by 6 bases, the J end by 5 bases, with 23 bases between.

The rearrangement links TRBV6-1 to TRBJ1-2; 12 nucleotides agree with TRBD1. Germline lookup yields CDR1 MNHNS and CDR2 SASEGT. The CDR3 sequence is 16 residues long. Unmatched junction bases numbered 8, after V lost 3 bases and J lost 6 bases. CDR3 in DNA: TGTGCCAGCAGTGAGCAGGGACAGGGGGCGATAAATGGCTACACCTTC. Translation: CASSEQGQGAINGYTF.

J is TRBJ2-7 and V is TRBV27; D possibly matches TRBD1 or TRBD2 (5 bases each). This CDR3 is 14 amino acids long. The ends were cut back, 5 bases at V and 5 bases at J, with 16 bases in the middle. The germline gives CDR1 MNHEY, CDR2 SMNVEV (reference sequence). The CDR3 reads CASSRGAPGNEQYF. The CDR3 nucleotides read TGTGCCAGCAGTCGAGGGGCCCCGGGTAACGAGCAGTACTTC.

This clonotype was counted a few times. The chain has TRBV24-1 and TRBJ1-6; D not resolved. The CDR3 covers 12 residues. Germline CDR1 is KGHDR and CDR2 is SFDVKD. Trimming stripped 4 bases from V and 11 bases from J, with 8 bases between. The CDR3 DNA reads TGTGCCACCAGTGACTTGGGGACACCCCTCCACTTT. It encodes CATSDLGTPLHF.

CDR3 sequence reads: CASRRGTSGSDTQYF. The CDR3, as DNA: TGTGCCAGCAGGAGGGGGACTAGCGGGAGCGATACGCAGTATTTT. This sequence joins TRBV6-1 and TRBJ2-3, with 14 bases that match TRBD2. Trimming removed 6 bases from V and 6 bases from J; junction bases left unmatched: 5. The germline CDR1 and CDR2 sequences are MNHNS and SASEGT. This CDR3 contains 15 residues.

This clonotype was picked up a small number of times. The chain is built from TRBV30 and TRBJ1-1, with D tentatively TRBD1 (6 bases). The CDR3 has 16 amino acids. Germline V gives CDR1 GTSNPN, CDR2 SVGIG (reference sequence). V shed 0 bases and J shed 5 bases, with 19 bases lying between them. The CDR3 bases are TGTGCCTGGAGTGTAGGTAGGGGGGCCCCAAGGACTGAAGCTTTCTTT. It translates to CAWSVGRGAPRTEAFF. Full variable domain (outside the CDR3, taken from reference TRBV30 and TRBJ1-1): SQTIHQWPATLVQPVGSPLSLECTVEGTSNPNLYWYRQAAGRGLQLLFYSVGIGQISSEVPQNLSASRPQDRQFILSSKKLLLSDSGFYLCAWSVGRGAPRTEAFFGQGTRLTVV.